This TCR beta chain was retrieved from a study of control samples from healthy donors and cancer patients. Sequencing was performed with immunoSEQ multiplex PCR; in TCRdb, only in-frame clones are kept and a portion is missing. The table includes roughly 150,000 clones, roughly 93% detected once. The sample comprised blood. The clonotype comes from a man aged 45 to 65 in good health.

CDR3: CASSEGTYADTQYF. The DNA of the CDR3 is TGTGCCAGCAGTGAAGGGACCTATGCAGATACGCAGTATTTT. This sequence joins TRBV6-4 and TRBJ2-3; D might be TRBD1 or TRBD2, each matching 5 bases. The ends were cut back, 3 bases at V and 4 bases at J, with 11 bases in the middle. The germline gives CDR1 MRHNA, CDR2 SNTAGT. The CDR3 length is 14 residues.